This entry lists 9 T cell receptor beta chains sequenced from one sample in a study of CXCR3-negative and CXCR3-positive naive CD8 T cells. The libraries of TRB cDNA were constructed through 5' RACE using UMI labels. Reanalyzing the 5' RACE reads, TCRdb keeps one entry per CDR3 protein, without DNA. The sample yields 70,000 to 100,000 distinct CDR3 sequences, of which the top ten take up approximately 1%. The specimen sequenced was naive CXCR3- CD8+ T cells from blood. Described subset: CD45RO-CCR7+CD27+CD95- naive CD8+ T cells lacking CXCR3 (TNR3-). The receptors come from a human donor in good health. Some clones in this sample may be carry-over from other donors' samples.

The chain combines TRBV27 with TRBJ2-3; the TRBD1 assignment by TCRdb is unverifiable without DNA. The CDR3 loop spans 14 amino acids. Germline CDR1 and CDR2: MNHEY and SMNVEV (reference sequence). The CDR3 here is CASSWGQGADTQYF.

CDR3: CASSPGGDYMNTEAFF. The rearrangement uses TRBV7-3 and TRBJ1-1. This CDR3 comprises 16 residues. Germline lookup yields CDR1 SGHTA and CDR2 FQGTGA. Combining the CDR3 with reference TRBV7-3 and TRBJ1-1 gives the whole variable domain GAGVSQTPSNKVTEKGKYVELRCDPISGHTALYWYRQSLGQGPEFLIYFQGTGAADDSGLPNDRFFAVRPEGSVSTLKIQRTERGDSAVYLCASSPGGDYMNTEAFFGQGTRLTVV.

This sequence joins TRBV12-3 or TRBV12-4 and TRBJ2-1; TCRdb returns TRBD1, unconfirmable since there is no DNA. This CDR3 region has 13 residues. The CDR3 protein is CASSPPGANEQFF.

The chain joins TRBV7-2 to TRBJ2-2. The germline gives CDR1 SGHTA, CDR2 FQGNSA. The CDR3 runs 13 residues. The CDR3 spells CASSLTPTGELFF.

The chain combines TRBV7-2 with TRBJ2-3. There are 14 residues in the CDR3. CDR1 and CDR2 (germline): SGHTA, FQGNSA. CDR3 sequence reads: CASSLTVGTDTQYF.

This rearrangement joins TRBV18 to TRBJ2-7; the D call from TCRdb, TRBD1, cannot be confirmed without DNA. This CDR3 comprises 14 residues. The germline V gene encodes CDR1 KGHSH and CDR2 LQKENI. CDR3 sequence reads: CASSRQGAVDEQYF.

J is TRBJ1-1 and V is TRBV2; checking the TCRdb D call of TRBD1 is not possible without DNA. The CDR3 contains 15 residues. In germline, CDR1 is SNHLY, CDR2 FYNNEI. The CDR3 region is CASSEAAPNWTEAFF.

This chain links TRBV7-8 with TRBJ2-7. The germline CDR1 and CDR2 sequences are SGHVS and FQNEAQ. The CDR3 is 15 amino acids. The CDR3 protein is CASSVNTGSSYEQYF.

This chain uses TRBV12-3 or TRBV12-4 with TRBJ2-3; no DNA is available, so the TRBD1 call from TCRdb remains unchecked. The CDR3 is made up of 16 amino acids. CDR3: CASSPWEPPDTDTQYF.